The source of this TCR beta chain is a study of T cell changes during pregnancy in multiple sclerosis (dated by TCRdb to the late 2010s). Broadly, across the study: Changes in the T cell repertoire over the course of pregnancy were examined in this study in women with multiple sclerosis.

Turning to this clone: Its antigen specificity is not known. No quality values exist for individual bases; no much larger clone is one base distant.

The library was built by means of the immunoSEQ multiplex PCR assay. Drawn from immuneACCESS, this table holds only the in-frame rearrangements with V and J called that TCRdb kept. Clones are partly lost; checked studies trace under half to an unresolved V gene and leave the rest unexplained. Present in this sample are about 59,000 clones, more than 80% of which were seen just once. The ten most abundant clones make up around 0.85% of the sample. Here V drops 3 bases and J drops 2 bases, and the junction holds 3 bases not matched to any gene. CDR3 length: 14 amino acids, cysteine to phenylalanine. The read is trimmed to its CDR3 DNA, 42 bases read in frame from base 1. CDR1 and CDR2 are read off the germline V gene as LGHNA and YNFKEQ.

Sequencing was performed on peripheral blood, taken in the first trimester of pregnancy. The receptor chain draws on TRBV4-2 and TRBJ1-2; TRBD1 matches 7 bases in the middle. This TCR derives from a female donor in good health, enrolled as a control in a pregnancy study. CDR3 region: CASSQAGQNYGYTF. The DNA is TGTGCCAGCAGCCAGGCGGGACAGAACTATGGCTACACCTTC.